Listed below are T cell receptor beta chains from one sample, sequenced in a study of T cells in narcolepsy. Assay: immunoSEQ multiplex PCR; the TCRdb copy retains only in-frame clones and omits some. In the table there are roughly 24,000 clones, roughly 80% of which are singletons. Input material: memory (CD45RA-) CD4+ T cells from blood. These receptor sequences come from a human donor in good health. CDR3s include the opening cysteine and the closing phenylalanine or tryptophan. D genes are given only for firm matches. Size values are once, few and many counts, or a class for expanded clones, and some rows have none.

size	length	D	J	V	DNA	CDR3
.	13	TRBD1	TRBJ2-7	TRBV27	TGTGCCAGCAGTTTTCCAGGGGGCTACGAGCAGTACTTC	CASSFPGGYEQYF
.	17	TRBD1	TRBJ2-7	TRBV28	TGTGCCAGCGGGACAGGGGGCTTTGACCCCGGTACCTACGAGCAGTACTTC	CASGTGGFDPGTYEQYF
.	17	.	TRBJ2-3	TRBV30	TGTGCCTGGAGTGTTGGAACGGCAGGACGCCCCACAGATACGCAGTATTTT	CAWSVGTAGRPTDTQYF
.	13	TRBD1	TRBJ2-7	TRBV19	TGTGCCAGTAGTCCGGGACAGGGGTGGGAGCAGTACTTC	CASSPGQGWEQYF
few	13	TRBD1	TRBJ1-2	TRBV19	TGTGCCAGTAGTGGACAGGTCTACTATGGCTACACCTTC	CASSGQVYYGYTF
.	14	.	TRBJ2-2	TRBV11-2	TGTGCCAGCAGGAGAAGTGTTCAGTCCGGGGAGCTGTTTTTT	CASRRSVQSGELFF
once	15	TRBD1	TRBJ2-1	TRBV6-5	TGTGCCAGCAGTAAACAGGGGGTAAACTACAATGAGCAGTTCTTC	CASSKQGVNYNEQFF
.	16	TRBD2	TRBJ2-7	TRBV5-1	TGCGCCAGCAGCCCTACTCGCGGGGGGGGAACCTACGAGCAGTACTTC	CASSPTRGGGTYEQYF
.	14	.	TRBJ1-1	TRBV18	TGTGCCAGCTCACCAAGGGAGAGGGAAACTGAAGCTTTCTTT	CASSPRERETEAFF
.	16	TRBD2	TRBJ2-1	TRBV9	TGTGCCAGCAGCGTAGTGCTAGCGGGAGATATGAATGAGCAGTTCTTC	CASSVVLAGDMNEQFF
.	17	TRBD2	TRBJ2-1	TRBV11-2	TGTGCCAGCAGCCCGGGGACTAGCGGGGGGTCCTACAATGAGCAGTTCTTC	CASSPGTSGGSYNEQFF
.	11	.	TRBJ2-7	TRBV29-1	TGCAGCGTTGAAACCGGGACCGAGCAGTACTTC	CSVETGTEQYF
.	14	TRBD2	TRBJ2-1	TRBV12-5	TGTGCTAGTGGGACTAGCGGGGGGGCCAATGAGCAGTTCTTC	CASGTSGGANEQFF
.	15	.	TRBJ2-7	TRBV6-1	TGTGCCAGCAGTGAAGCGCTACCCAGGGTCTACGAGCAGTACTTC	CASSEALPRVYEQYF
.	15	TRBD1	TRBJ2-2	TRBV18	TGTGCCAGCTCAACCGGACAGGGAAGGACCGGGGAGCTGTTTTTT	CASSTGQGRTGELFF
few	13	.	TRBJ1-1	TRBV7-2	TGTGCCAGCAGCTTAGGAGCCCCTCTGGGGGCTTTCTTT	CASSLGAPLGAFF
.	15	.	TRBJ1-1	TRBV5-6	TGTGCCAGCAGCCCGCAGGGAGGGGGGAACACTGAAGCTTTCTTT	CASSPQGGGNTEAFF
.	15	.	TRBJ2-1	TRBV29-1	TGCAGCGTTGAGTTTAAGCTAGCCGCTAGGCGTGAGCAGTTCTTC	CSVEFKLAARREQFF
.	13	.	TRBJ1-5	TRBV4-2	TGTGCCAGCAGCCAAGGTAGGGCGCAGCCCCAGCATTTT	CASSQGRAQPQHF